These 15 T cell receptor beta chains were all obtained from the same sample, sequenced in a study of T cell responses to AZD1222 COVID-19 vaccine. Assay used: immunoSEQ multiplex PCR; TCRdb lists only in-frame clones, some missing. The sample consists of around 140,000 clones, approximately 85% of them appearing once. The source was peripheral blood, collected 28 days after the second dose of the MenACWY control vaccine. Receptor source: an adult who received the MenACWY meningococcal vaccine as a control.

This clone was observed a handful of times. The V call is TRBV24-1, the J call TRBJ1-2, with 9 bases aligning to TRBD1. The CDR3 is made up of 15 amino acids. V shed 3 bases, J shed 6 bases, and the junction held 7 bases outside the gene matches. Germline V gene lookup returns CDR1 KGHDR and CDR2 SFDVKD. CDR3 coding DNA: TGTGCCACCAGTGATGGAGCCGGGACAGGGAATGGCTACACCTTC. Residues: CATSDGAGTGNGYTF.

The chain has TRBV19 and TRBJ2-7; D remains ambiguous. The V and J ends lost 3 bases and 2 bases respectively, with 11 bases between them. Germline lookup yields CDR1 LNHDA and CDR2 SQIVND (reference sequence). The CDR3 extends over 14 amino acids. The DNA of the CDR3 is TGTGCCAGTAGTATCGCAGCGACGACCTACGAGCAGTACTTC. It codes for CASSIAATTYEQYF. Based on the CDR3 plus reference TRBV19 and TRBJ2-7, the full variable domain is DGGITQSPKYLFRKEGQNVTLSCEQNLNHDAMYWYRQDPGQGLRLIYYSQIVNDFQKGDIAEGYSVSREKKESFPLTVTSAQKNPTAFYLCASSIAATTYEQYFGPGTRLTVT.

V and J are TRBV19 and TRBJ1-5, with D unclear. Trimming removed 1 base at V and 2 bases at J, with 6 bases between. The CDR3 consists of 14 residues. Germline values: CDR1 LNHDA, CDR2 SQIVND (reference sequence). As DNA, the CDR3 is TGTGCCAGTAGTATAGGGCACCGCAATCAGCCCCAGCATTTT. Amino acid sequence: CASSIGHRNQPQHF.

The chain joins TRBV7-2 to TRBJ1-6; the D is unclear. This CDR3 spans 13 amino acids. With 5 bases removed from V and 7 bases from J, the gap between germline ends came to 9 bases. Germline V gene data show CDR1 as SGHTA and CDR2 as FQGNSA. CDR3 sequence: CASSLQQNSPLHF. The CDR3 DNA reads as TGTGCCAGCAGCCTCCAACAGAATTCACCCCTCCACTTT.

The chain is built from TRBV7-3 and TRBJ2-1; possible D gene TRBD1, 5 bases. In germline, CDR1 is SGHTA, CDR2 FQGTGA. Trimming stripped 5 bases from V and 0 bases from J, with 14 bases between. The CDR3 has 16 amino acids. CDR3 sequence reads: CASSRQTRGSYNEQFF. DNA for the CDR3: TGTGCCAGCAGCCGACAGACGAGAGGCTCCTACAATGAGCAGTTCTTC.

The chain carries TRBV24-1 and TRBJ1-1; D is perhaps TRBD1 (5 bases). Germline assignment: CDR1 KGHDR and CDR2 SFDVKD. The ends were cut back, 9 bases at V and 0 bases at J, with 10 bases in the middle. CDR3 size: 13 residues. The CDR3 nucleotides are TGTGCCACCTCGGACAACATGAACACTGAAGCTTTCTTT. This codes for CATSDNMNTEAFF.

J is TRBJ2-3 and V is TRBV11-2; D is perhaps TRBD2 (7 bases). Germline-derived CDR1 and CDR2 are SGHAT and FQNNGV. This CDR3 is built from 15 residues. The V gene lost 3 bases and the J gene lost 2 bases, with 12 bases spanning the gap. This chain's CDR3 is CASSLAGATTDTQYF. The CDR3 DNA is TGTGCCAGCAGCTTGGCGGGGGCCACCACAGATACGCAGTATTTT.

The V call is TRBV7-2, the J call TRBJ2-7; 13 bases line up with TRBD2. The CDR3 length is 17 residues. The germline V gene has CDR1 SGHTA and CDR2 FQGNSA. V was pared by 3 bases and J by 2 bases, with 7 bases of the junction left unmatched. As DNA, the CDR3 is TGTGCCAGCAGCTTGGGACTAGCGGGACGAGTCACCTACGAGCAGTACTTC. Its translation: CASSLGLAGRVTYEQYF.

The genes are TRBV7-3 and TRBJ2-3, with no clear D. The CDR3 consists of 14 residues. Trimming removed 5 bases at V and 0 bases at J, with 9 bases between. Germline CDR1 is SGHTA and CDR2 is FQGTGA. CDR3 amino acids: CASSLRPSTDTQYF. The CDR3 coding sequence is TGTGCCAGCAGCCTGAGACCAAGCACAGATACGCAGTATTTT.

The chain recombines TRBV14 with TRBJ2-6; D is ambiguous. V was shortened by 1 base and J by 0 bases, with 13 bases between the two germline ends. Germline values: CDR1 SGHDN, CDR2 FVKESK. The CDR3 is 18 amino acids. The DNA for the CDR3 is TGTGCCAGCAGCCAAGGGTATACCCCCCGCTCTGGGGCCAACGTCCTGACTTTC. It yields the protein CASSQGYTPRSGANVLTF.

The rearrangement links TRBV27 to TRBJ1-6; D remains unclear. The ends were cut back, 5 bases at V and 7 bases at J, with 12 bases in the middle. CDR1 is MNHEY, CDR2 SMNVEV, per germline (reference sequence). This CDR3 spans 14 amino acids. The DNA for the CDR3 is TGTGCCAGCAGTGAGAGGTCCCCCAATTCACCCCTCCACTTT. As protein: CASSERSPNSPLHF.

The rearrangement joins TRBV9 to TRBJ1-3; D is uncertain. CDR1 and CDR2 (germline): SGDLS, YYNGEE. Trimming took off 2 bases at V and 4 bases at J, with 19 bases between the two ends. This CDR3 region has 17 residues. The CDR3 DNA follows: TGTGCCAGCAGCGTCGGGAGTGCCCAGTCTTTGGGAAACACCATATATTTT. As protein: CASSVGSAQSLGNTIYF. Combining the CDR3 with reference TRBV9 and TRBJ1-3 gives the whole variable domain DSGVTQTPKHLITATGQRVTLRCSPRSGDLSVYWYQQSLDQGLQFLIQYYNGEERAKGNILERFSAQQFPDLHSELNLSSLELGDSALYFCASSVGSAQSLGNTIYFGEGSWLTVV.

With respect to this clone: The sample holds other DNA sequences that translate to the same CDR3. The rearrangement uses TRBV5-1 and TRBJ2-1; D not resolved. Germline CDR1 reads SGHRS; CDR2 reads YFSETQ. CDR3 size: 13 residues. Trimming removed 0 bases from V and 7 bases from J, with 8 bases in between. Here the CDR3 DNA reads TGCGCCAGCAGCTTGGGGGCGGATAATGAGCAGTTCTTC. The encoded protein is CASSLGADNEQFF.

The CDR3 bases are TGTGCCAGCAGCCCATCGACCGCCTACAATGAGCAGTTCTTC. Translation gives CASSPSTAYNEQFF. The V and J genes are TRBV5-4 and TRBJ2-1; unclear D gene. Germline CDR1 is SGHNT and CDR2 is YYREEE (reference sequence). The CDR3 has 14 amino acids. V lost 4 bases and J 2 bases, leaving 10 bases between the germline ends.

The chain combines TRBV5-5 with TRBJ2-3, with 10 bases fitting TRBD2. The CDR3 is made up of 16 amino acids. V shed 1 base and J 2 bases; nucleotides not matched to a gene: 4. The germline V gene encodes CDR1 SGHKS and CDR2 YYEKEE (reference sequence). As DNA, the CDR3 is TGTGCCAGCAGCTTGAGGCTAGCGGGGGCCACAGATACGCAGTATTTT. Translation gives CASSLRLAGATDTQYF.